The clone carrying this T cell receptor beta chain was detected a few times. The germline gives CDR1 MGHDK, CDR2 SYGVNS. The CDR3 sequence is 15 residues long. V shed 0 bases and J shed 4 bases, with 11 bases lying between them. This table comes from immunoSEQ multiplex PCR, and its TCRdb copy is limited to in-frame clones, with some not included. Among under 65,000 clones listed, around 90% were seen once. This record comes from a study of control samples from healthy donors and cancer patients. The clonotype was recovered from a man younger than 40 with colorectal cancer. Sequencing input: PBMCs. The rearrangement joins TRBV25-1 to TRBJ2-3; D unclear. Here the CDR3 DNA reads TGTGCCAGCAGTGAATATACTGGTGGGGCAGATACGCAGTATTTT. Protein product: CASSEYTGGADTQYF.